The next 27 T cell receptor beta chains were all read from a single sample in a study of OX40 agonist ivuxolimab in advanced cancers. Here immunoSEQ multiplex PCR was the method, and the copy in TCRdb shows in-frame clones only, minus some. The sample lists some 94,000 clones; 95% to 97% were seen once. Sequenced material: CD4+ or CD8+ T cells sorted from blood, taken in a trial of the OX40 agonist ivuxolimab. The receptors originated from an adult with an advanced solid tumor such as melanoma, head and neck, liver or kidney cancer.

The chain couples TRBV10-3 to TRBJ1-1, with D tentatively TRBD1 (6 bases). Germline CDR1 is ENHRY and CDR2 is SYGVKD. Trimming cost V 0 bases and J 5 bases, with 10 bases left between them. The CDR3 spans 14 residues. CDR3 DNA: TGTGCCATCAGTGAGTCAGGGGGGGAGACTGAAGCTTTCTTT. Its protein is CAISESGGETEAFF.

The chain uses TRBV4-3 and TRBJ2-1, with 7 bases fitting TRBD2. J lost 8 bases, V lost 1 base, and 17 bases had no gene match. Germline V lookup: CDR1 LGHNA, CDR2 YSLEER. This CDR3 comprises 18 residues. The CDR3 region is CASSQVAFLAGVSHEQFF. The CDR3 DNA is TGCGCCAGCAGCCAAGTTGCTTTCCTGGCGGGAGTATCCCATGAGCAGTTCTTC.

The chain is built from TRBV11-2 and TRBJ2-2, with D possibly being TRBD1 (5 bases). CDR3 length equals 17 residues. V lost 6 bases and J lost 4, with 21 bases in between. Germline CDR1 reads SGHAT; CDR2 reads FQNNGV. The CDR3 region has the DNA TGTGCCAGCAGGGGGTTGGGTGGCAGGGCCGGCACCGGGGAGCTGTTTTTT. Translation gives CASRGLGGRAGTGELFF.

In this sample, this clone turned up once. This sequence joins TRBV5-6 and TRBJ1-1; D is possibly TRBD1 (6 bases). Germline CDR1 SGHDT, CDR2 YYEEEE. The CDR3 consists of 14 residues. Trimming left V 2 bases short and J 7 bases short, with 15 bases between. The CDR3 loop is CASSLRGAEFEAFF. CDR3 DNA sequence: TGTGCCAGCAGCTTAAGGGGGGCCGAATTTGAAGCTTTCTTT.

The chain has TRBV5-5 and TRBJ2-3; 8 nucleotides match TRBD1. V dropped 0 bases and J dropped 4; count of bases not matched to a gene: 1. From germline, CDR1 is SGHKS and CDR2 YYEKEE (reference sequence). This CDR3 is built from 14 residues. In DNA, the CDR3 is TGTGCCAGCAGCTTGGCAGGGGGCGCAGATACGCAGTATTTT. Protein sequence: CASSLAGGADTQYF.

V usage is TRBV2 and J usage is TRBJ2-7; perhaps TRBD2 as D (6 bases). The CDR3 contains 14 residues. Trimming removed 3 bases from V and 6 bases from J, with 15 bases in between. CDR1 and CDR2 from the germline V gene are SNHLY and FYNNEI. CDR3 nucleotide sequence: TGTGCCAGCAGTGACCCCCGGGGAGCGGGCGAGCAGTACTTC. This gives the protein CASSDPRGAGEQYF.

This chain links TRBV4-1 with TRBJ2-7; 12 bases are shared with TRBD2. The trim removed 3 bases at V and 4 bases at J, leaving 1 base unmatched. The CDR3 is 14 amino acids. CDR1 and CDR2 from the germline V gene are MGHRA and YSYEKL. The chain's CDR3 is CASSHTSGRYEQYF. CDR3 sequence (DNA): TGCGCCAGCAGCCATACTAGCGGGAGGTACGAGCAGTACTTC.

J is TRBJ2-2 and V is TRBV19, with 10 bases identical to TRBD2. Losses at the gene ends were 3 bases for V and 5 bases for J; bases not matched to a gene: 0. Per germline, CDR1 LNHDA and CDR2 SQIVND (reference sequence). The CDR3 has 14 amino acids. The CDR3 loop reads CASSISGRTGELFF. In DNA, the CDR3 is TGTGCCAGTAGTATTAGCGGGAGGACCGGGGAGCTGTTTTTT. The full variable domain, its missing parts supplied by reference TRBV19 and TRBJ2-2, is DGGITQSPKYLFRKEGQNVTLSCEQNLNHDAMYWYRQDPGQGLRLIYYSQIVNDFQKGDIAEGYSVSREKKESFPLTVTSAQKNPTAFYLCASSISGRTGELFFGEGSRLTVL.

The rearrangement links TRBV19 to TRBJ1-5; a possible D gene is TRBD1 (5 bases). CDR1 LNHDA and CDR2 SQIVND come from the germline V gene (reference sequence). CDR3 size: 13 residues. The ends were cut back, 6 bases at V and 1 base at J, with 7 bases in the middle. CDR3 protein: CASREGSNQPQHF. In DNA form, the CDR3 reads TGTGCCAGTAGAGAGGGGAGCAATCAGCCCCAGCATTTT. The full variable domain, with the rest looked up from reference TRBV19 and TRBJ1-5, is DGGITQSPKYLFRKEGQNVTLSCEQNLNHDAMYWYRQDPGQGLRLIYYSQIVNDFQKGDIAEGYSVSREKKESFPLTVTSAQKNPTAFYLCASREGSNQPQHFGDGTRLSIL.

This rearrangement joins TRBV4-3 to TRBJ2-5; no clear D. The J call may be wrong; the DNA end is better matched by TRBJ2-7. Germline V CDR1 and CDR2: LGHNA, YSLEER. This CDR3 contains 13 residues. The CDR3 coding sequence is TGCGCCAGCAGCCAAGATATCGGCCTCGAGCAGTACTTC. Its protein product is CASSQDIGLEQYF.

CDR3 DNA: TGTGCCACCAGAGGACAGGGGCCGGGACTAGCGGGAGTAGATACGCAGTATTTT. This translates into CATRGQGPGLAGVDTQYF. The chain couples TRBV15 to TRBJ2-3; 14 bases align to TRBD2. CDR3 length equals 18 residues. The trim removed 6 bases at V and 5 bases at J, leaving 13 bases unmatched. Germline CDR1 is LNHNV and CDR2 is YYDKDF (reference sequence). Combining the CDR3 with reference TRBV15 and TRBJ2-3 gives the whole variable domain DAMVIQNPRYQVTQFGKPVTLSCSQTLNHNVMYWYQQKSSQAPKLLFHYYDKDFNNEADTPDNFQSRRPNTSFCFLDIRSPGLGDTAMYLCATRGQGPGLAGVDTQYFGPGTRLTVL.

The chain recombines TRBV6-6 with TRBJ1-2; D unresolved. The CDR3 length is 13 residues. The germline V and J ends were trimmed by 2 bases and 5 bases, with 9 bases remaining between them. The V gene's germline CDR1 is MNHNY and CDR2 SVGAGI (reference sequence). CDR3 in DNA: TGTGCCAGCAGTTACACACAGAGTTATGGCTACACCTTC. Protein product: CASSYTQSYGYTF.

The chain joins TRBV5-1 to TRBJ1-1; perhaps TRBD1 as D (6 bases). The V end was cut by 0 bases, the J end by 4 bases, with 13 bases between. From germline, CDR1 is SGHRS and CDR2 YFSETQ. The CDR3 has 15 amino acids. CDR3 coding DNA: TGCGCCAGCAGCTTGGGCGGGGGGCTGGGCACTGAAGCTTTCTTT. Its protein product is CASSLGGGLGTEAFF.

This chain connects TRBV7-8 to TRBJ2-7; perhaps TRBD2 as D (5 bases). This CDR3 comprises 14 residues. Germline V gene data show CDR1 as SGHVS and CDR2 as FQNEAQ. The V end was cut by 5 bases, the J end by 3 bases, with 14 bases between. The CDR3 region is CASSHGISYYEQYF. For the CDR3, the DNA is TGTGCCAGCAGCCACGGGATCAGTTACTACGAGCAGTACTTC.

V is TRBV19 and J is TRBJ1-1; D possibly corresponds to TRBD1 (5 bases). The V and J ends lost 4 bases and 3 bases respectively, with 15 bases between them. The CDR3 is 15 amino acids. In germline, CDR1 is LNHDA, CDR2 SQIVND (reference sequence). In DNA form, the CDR3 reads TGTGCCAGTAGTAAAATATGGGGCAAGGACACTGAAGCTTTCTTT. Translating it yields CASSKIWGKDTEAFF.

The chain links TRBV4-2 to TRBJ2-1; 9 nucleotides line up with TRBD2. CDR1 is LGHNA, CDR2 YNFKEQ, per germline. The CDR3 has 16 residues. V was pared by 1 base and J by 3 bases, with 4 bases of the junction left unmatched. The CDR3 loop reads CASSQVFSGGYNEQFF. The CDR3 bases are TGTGCCAGCAGCCAAGTATTTAGCGGGGGCTACAATGAGCAGTTCTTC.

V and J are TRBV7-2 and TRBJ2-1; either TRBD1 or TRBD2 may fit D (6 bases each). V was shortened by 5 bases and J by 0 bases, with 17 bases between the two germline ends. The CDR3 sequence is 17 residues long. Germline values: CDR1 SGHTA, CDR2 FQGNSA. CDR3 bases: TGTGCCAGCAGCCTCTTGGGGGGCACCTACTCCTACAATGAGCAGTTCTTC. Translation: CASSLLGGTYSYNEQFF.

The chain carries TRBV19 and TRBJ2-2; D gene ambiguous. The germline gives CDR1 LNHDA, CDR2 SQIVND (reference sequence). There are 13 residues in the CDR3. The V gene lost 7 bases and the J gene lost 6 bases, with 12 bases spanning the gap. The chain's CDR3 is CASKWAMAGELFF. CDR3 coding DNA: TGTGCCAGTAAATGGGCAATGGCCGGGGAGCTGTTTTTT.

The V and J genes are TRBV7-3 and TRBJ2-7, with D possibly TRBD1 on 5 matching bases. V dropped 5 bases and J dropped 1 base, with 9 bases sitting between them. The CDR3 has 13 residues. CDR1 and CDR2 from the germline V gene are SGHTA and FQGTGA. CDR3 sequence: CASSPTGSYEQYF. DNA for the CDR3: TGTGCCAGCAGCCCTACAGGTTCCTACGAGCAGTACTTC. Variable domain in full (rest from reference TRBV7-3 and TRBJ2-7): GAGVSQTPSNKVTEKGKYVELRCDPISGHTALYWYRQSLGQGPEFLIYFQGTGAADDSGLPNDRFFAVRPEGSVSTLKIQRTERGDSAVYLCASSPTGSYEQYFGPGTRLTVT.

The chain combines TRBV6-5 with TRBJ2-7; D is possibly TRBD1 (6 bases). The length of the CDR3 is 15 residues. V lost 5 bases and J lost 3, with 17 bases in between. In germline, CDR1 is MNHEY, CDR2 SVGAGI. The CDR3 here is CASSHRAGTYYEQYF. CDR3 DNA sequence: TGTGCCAGCAGTCACAGGGCCGGGACCTACTACGAGCAGTACTTC.

Only one count was recorded for this clone. The chain employs TRBV6-5 and TRBJ2-1; D possibly matches TRBD1 or TRBD2 (5 bases each). The CDR3 is made up of 15 amino acids. Germline assignment: CDR1 MNHEY and CDR2 SVGAGI. Trimming removed 7 bases at V and 3 bases at J, with 16 bases between. The CDR3 loop reads CASKKSGAFYNEQFF. The CDR3 nucleotides are TGTGCCAGCAAGAAGTCCGGGGCCTTCTACAATGAGCAGTTCTTC.

The V call is TRBV7-6, the J call TRBJ2-6; TRBD1 matches at 9 bases. The germline V gene has CDR1 SGHVS and CDR2 FNYEAQ. The V gene end was trimmed by 2 bases and the J gene end by 3 bases; junction bases not matched to a gene: 14. The CDR3 is 20 amino acids. The CDR3: CASSLQLGQGVSYGANVLTF. CDR3 bases: TGTGCCAGCAGCTTACAGTTGGGACAGGGAGTTTCATATGGGGCCAACGTCCTGACTTTC.

CDR3 in amino acids: CASSFGPGGEQFF. CDR3 DNA sequence: TGCGCCAGCAGCTTCGGACCAGGCGGTGAGCAGTTCTTC. The genes are TRBV5-1 and TRBJ2-1; D call uncertain. CDR1 is SGHRS, CDR2 YFSETQ, per germline. This CDR3 region has 13 residues. Trimming cost V 2 bases and J 9 bases, with 12 bases left between them. Full variable domain (remainder filled in from reference TRBV5-1 and TRBJ2-1): KAGVTQTPRYLIKTRGQQVTLSCSPISGHRSVSWYQQTPGQGLQFLFEYFSETQRNKGNFPGRFSGRQFSNSRSEMNVSTLELGDSALYLCASSFGPGGEQFFGPGTRLTVL.

The V call is TRBV27, the J call TRBJ2-7; D call uncertain. CDR1 is MNHEY, CDR2 SMNVEV, per germline (reference sequence). This CDR3 contains 13 residues. Trimming pared 4 bases from V and 0 bases from J, leaving 7 bases between. The CDR3 DNA follows: TGTGCCAGCAGTTCCCATAGCTCCTACGAGCAGTACTTC. It codes for CASSSHSSYEQYF.

This chain uses TRBV5-6 with TRBJ2-5, with 9 bases aligning to TRBD1. V lost 1 base and J lost 0; bases outside the gene matches: 4. Germline V gives CDR1 SGHDT, CDR2 YYEEEE. The length of the CDR3 is 16 residues. In DNA, the CDR3 is TGTGCCAGCAGCTTGTGGGGACAGGGCTACCAAGAGACCCAGTACTTC. Its protein product is CASSLWGQGYQETQYF. Filled out from reference TRBV5-6 and TRBJ2-5, the complete variable domain reads DAGVTQSPTHLIKTRGQQVTLRCSPKSGHDTVSWYQQALGQGPQFIFQYYEEEERQRGNFPDRFSGHQFPNYSSELNVNALLLGDSALYLCASSLWGQGYQETQYFGPGTRLLVL.

This sequence joins TRBV28 and TRBJ2-3, with D possibly matching TRBD1 (6 bases). Trimming removed 6 bases from V and 0 bases from J, with 16 bases in between. The CDR3 is 16 amino acids. Per the germline V gene, CDR1 is MDHEN and CDR2 is SYDVKM. The CDR3 bases are TGTGCCAGCAGGGCCGGGACATTTGCTAGCACAGATACGCAGTATTTT. This encodes CASRAGTFASTDTQYF.

The chain employs TRBV2 and TRBJ2-7, with 8 bases matching TRBD2. The CDR3 has 14 residues. The ends lost 4 bases at V and 3 bases at J; junction bases unmatched: 5. Germline loops: CDR1 SNHLY, CDR2 FYNNEI. The CDR3 DNA follows: TGTGCCAGCAGTGGACTAGCGTTGATCTACGAGCAGTACTTC. This gives the protein CASSGLALIYEQYF. Full variable domain (rest looked up from reference TRBV2 and TRBJ2-7): EPEVTQTPSHQVTQMGQEVILRCVPISNHLYFYWYRQILGQKVEFLVSFYNNEISEKSEIFDDQFSVERPDGSNFTLKIRSTKLEDSAMYFCASSGLALIYEQYFGPGTRLTVT.